This T cell receptor beta chain is drawn from a study of blood T cell repertoires in COVID-19 (dated by TCRdb to the early 2020s). Notes on the research overall: Collaborator samples came from the United States, Italy and Spain and covered acute and convalescent phases of COVID-19. A de-identified subject ID, COVID-19 status, age in years and sex were almost always included in the sample metadata. The dataset comprised deeply sampled blood TCRbeta repertoires from subjects exposed to, actively infected with, or recovered from COVID-19. Where available, HLA class I and class II types were obtained from metadata supplied by the sample provider rather than from assay-based typing. The prospective study material was composed of cDNA or gDNA derived from T cells, B-cell-depleted T cells, or PBMCs. The repertoires were released in a freely available public database meant as a resource for research on the immune response to SARS-CoV-2. The samples were drawn from the first 160 participants of the ongoing ImmuneRACE study and from over a thousand subjects provided by 6 global collaborators.

TCRbeta CDR3 regions were amplified from genomic DNA by means of the immunoSEQ Assay, a bias-controlled multiplex PCR. Processing in the source paper ran as follows. The number of nucleated cells in each sample was estimated from the amplification of reference gene primers within the assay. Sequence reads were collapsed and filtered to measure the absolute abundance of every unique TCRbeta CDR3 rearrangement. For each sample, productive Simpson clonality was calculated as the square root of Simpson's diversity index over productive rearrangements. Sourced from immuneACCESS, this table was stored by TCRdb with only in-frame sequences that have V and J called. A share of the clones is absent; for the studies checked, an unresolved V gene accounts for under half, and the remainder has no known explanation. Clone size and V and J calls were adopted from that table, with D and trimming inferred from the DNA. The sample profile shows about 220,000 clones; roughly 90% of them were found once. The ten biggest clones cover just over 2.5% of the sample.

Note on this clone: This clone's antigen is unknown. No much larger clone is present one base from it, and per-base qualities are unavailable.

In the prospective study, participants were roughly 18 to 95 years old, resided in about two dozen geographic areas of the United States, and were enrolled through a virtual design. In the prospective study, participants were assigned to cohorts based on the clinical history participants reported in a screening survey and a study questionnaire. For ImmuneRACE Cohort 3, a participant was defined as recovered based on two consecutive negative NP/OP PCR tests, clearance by a healthcare professional, or resolution of symptoms. In the prospective study, mobile phlebotomists collected whole blood, serum and a nasopharyngeal or oropharyngeal swab from each participant. Prospective study participants could optionally give additional blood draws and questionnaires over a roughly 2-month period. Prospective study blood samples were shipped either frozen or at room temperature before DNA extraction. Here is what the overall study found, with its caveats: The quantity of clinical and demographic metadata differed by source and by participant and was supplied without curation.

The sequenced sample consisted of PBMCs or T cells enriched from blood (not recorded which). This TCR came from a young woman who had recovered from COVID-19.

In nucleotides, the sequence is TGTGCCAGCAGCTACCTACAGATTACTGAAGCTTTCTTT. It specifies CASSYLQITEAFF. Recombination joined TRBV7-8 with TRBJ1-1; no D segment can be confidently identified. Relative to germline, V is 4 bases shorter and J is 5 bases shorter, with 11 bases between their ends. As encoded in the germline V gene, CDR1 is SGHVS while CDR2 is FQNEAQ. The CDR3 starts with the cysteine, ends with the phenylalanine, and has 13 residues. The DNA shown is the 39-base CDR3, in frame from base 1.